These 23 T cell receptor beta chains came from one sample sequenced in a study of T-cell reconstitution after alpha-beta-depleted transplantation in children. Unique molecular identifiers were incorporated when the TCRbeta library was constructed. From the PCR reads, TCRdb called clonotypes with MiXCR, one entry per CDR3 protein. The sample consists of approximately 210,000 distinct CDR3 sequences, approximately 14% of them appearing once. Source: PBMCs from the stem cell graft donor, taken from the stem cell graft. Receptor source: a human donor who donated a stem cell graft to a child with acute lymphoblastic leukemia.

This chain links TRBV5-5 with TRBJ1-5; D ambiguous. This CDR3 comprises 13 residues. The V gene's germline CDR1 is SGHKS and CDR2 YYEKEE (reference sequence). V shed 2 bases and J shed 7 bases, with 10 bases lying between them. The CDR3 protein is CASSLWLGQPQHF. The CDR3 DNA reads as TGTGCCAGCAGCTTATGGTTGGGGCAGCCCCAGCATTTT. The complete variable domain, with remaining parts taken from reference TRBV5-5 and TRBJ1-5, reads DAGVTQSPTHLIKTRGQQVTLRCSPISGHKSVSWYQQVLGQGPQFIFQYYEKEERGRGNFPDRFSARQFPNYSSELNVNALLLGDSALYLCASSLWLGQPQHFGDGTRLSIL.

This clonotype was picked up many times. V and J are TRBV19 and TRBJ1-5; weak D call: TRBD1 (6 bases). The CDR3 has 15 amino acids. With 5 bases removed from V and 7 bases from J, the gap between germline ends came to 18 bases. From germline, CDR1 is LNHDA and CDR2 SQIVND (reference sequence). CDR3 DNA: TGTGCCAGTAGTCGCTCCGGGGGGCGAGTCCAGCCCCAGCATTTT. Translated, it gives CASSRSGGRVQPQHF.

Regarding this clonotype: A read error may explain this, as a much larger clone is one base away. The DNA for the CDR3 is TGTGCCAGCTCCACAAGGTCGGGAGATACCTACAATGAGCAGTTCTTC. Its translation: CASSTRSGDTYNEQFF. The chain links TRBV18 to TRBJ2-1; the D gene is possibly TRBD2 (6 bases). Trimming took off 6 bases at V and 2 bases at J, with 17 bases between the two ends. The CDR3 is 16 residues long. Germline-derived CDR1 and CDR2 are KGHSH and LQKENI. Based on the CDR3 plus reference TRBV18 and TRBJ2-1, the full variable domain is NAGVMQNPRHLVRRRGQEARLRCSPMKGHSHVYWYRQLPEEGLKFMVYLQKENIIDESGMPKERFSAEFPKEGPSILRIQQVVRGDSAAYFCASSTRSGDTYNEQFFGPGTRLTVL.

This clonotype was seen only a few times. The CDR3 sequence is CASSSRITVNTGELFF. DNA of the CDR3: TGCGCCAGCAGCTCCCGGATCACTGTGAACACCGGGGAGCTGTTTTTT. The chain is built from TRBV5-1 and TRBJ2-2; D uncertain. The CDR3 loop spans 16 amino acids. CDR1 is SGHRS, CDR2 YFSETQ, per germline. The germline V and J ends were trimmed by 3 bases and 1 base, with 13 bases remaining between them.

V usage is TRBV20-1 and J usage is TRBJ2-7; 13 bases match TRBD2. Trimming removed 1 base from V and 0 bases from J; junction bases left unmatched: 3. The CDR3 is 16 amino acids. CDR1 is DFQATT, CDR2 SNEGSKA, per germline (reference sequence). The CDR3 sequence is CSARVWTSGGSYEQYF. DNA of the CDR3: TGCAGTGCTAGAGTCTGGACTAGCGGGGGCTCCTACGAGCAGTACTTC.

The chain recombines TRBV20-1 with TRBJ2-1; D might be TRBD2 (5 bases). The CDR3 consists of 16 residues. Trimming left V 6 bases short and J 0 bases short, with 18 bases between. Germline V gene data show CDR1 as DFQATT and CDR2 as SNEGSKA (reference sequence). CDR3 in amino acids: CSARTYGLSSYNEQFF. The DNA for the CDR3 is TGCAGTGCGCGAACCTATGGACTTAGCTCCTACAATGAGCAGTTCTTC.

This clonotype was observed a handful of times. This chain connects TRBV12-3 or TRBV12-4 to TRBJ1-1; no clear D gene. The CDR3 contains 12 residues. Trimming shortened V by 3 bases and J by 7 bases, and 9 bases separated the two germline ends. Written as DNA, the CDR3 is TGTGCCAGCAGTTTTGGGCAGATTGAAGCTTTCTTT. Its protein is CASSFGQIEAFF.

The chain combines TRBV28 with TRBJ2-7, with D unclear. V gave up 3 bases and J gave up 1 base, with 16 bases separating them. CDR1 and CDR2 from the germline V gene are MDHEN and SYDVKM. This CDR3 is 16 amino acids long. The CDR3 DNA sequence: TGTGCCAGCAGTTTGGATAAAAGGCAGCGATCCTACGAGCAGTACTTC. Translation gives CASSLDKRQRSYEQYF.

This clonotype was seen many times. The chain uses TRBV5-1 and TRBJ2-7, with D possibly called TRBD1 or TRBD2 (6 bases each). Trimming shortened V by 0 bases and J by 7 bases, and 14 bases separated the two germline ends. The CDR3 covers 14 residues. Germline values: CDR1 SGHRS, CDR2 YFSETQ. The CDR3 DNA is TGCGCCAGCAGCTTGGCGGGCGGGACAACGGAGCAGTACTTC. This sequence encodes CASSLAGGTTEQYF.

This clonotype was seen ten or more times. J is TRBJ1-1 and V is TRBV6-1; D not resolved. V lost 7 bases, J lost 1 base, and 7 bases lay in between. The V gene's germline CDR1 is MNHNS and CDR2 SASEGT. This CDR3 has 12 residues. The CDR3 sequence is CASTGRNTEAFF. The CDR3 region has the DNA TGTGCCAGCACAGGTCGGAACACTGAAGCTTTCTTT.

The rearrangement links TRBV15 to TRBJ2-3; 11 positions match TRBD2. The trim removed 0 bases at V and 4 bases at J, leaving 6 bases unmatched. This CDR3 region has 17 residues. Per germline, CDR1 LNHNV and CDR2 YYDKDF (reference sequence). CDR3 sequence: CATSREIAGGWSDTQYF. The CDR3 coding sequence is TGTGCCACCAGCAGAGAGATAGCGGGAGGGTGGTCAGATACGCAGTATTTT.

The chain uses TRBV5-1 and TRBJ2-7, with a tentative D call TRBD1 (5 bases). Per the germline V gene, CDR1 is SGHRS and CDR2 is YFSETQ. The V and J ends lost 4 bases and 3 bases respectively, with 17 bases between them. The CDR3 runs to 15 residues. This chain's CDR3 is CASSLTVGEIYEQYF. DNA for the CDR3: TGCGCCAGCAGCCTGACAGTTGGAGAAATCTACGAGCAGTACTTC.

The table lists this clonotype with many counts. The genes are TRBV29-1 and TRBJ2-3, with 7 bases identical to TRBD2. Germline CDR1 SQVTM, CDR2 ANQGSEA. After removal of 2 bases from V and 5 bases from J, the junction contained 7 bases not matched to a gene. This CDR3 region has 14 residues. CDR3 bases: TGCAGCGTTGAACGGGGGAGGGCCAAAGATACGCAGTATTTT. Translating gives CSVERGRAKDTQYF.

This clonotype was seen ten or more times. The rearrangement links TRBV5-1 to TRBJ1-4; no firm D call. The V end was cut by 6 bases, the J end by 3 bases, with 12 bases between. This CDR3 has 14 residues. From germline, CDR1 is SGHRS and CDR2 YFSETQ. The CDR3 loop reads CASTSDGPNEKLFF. CDR3 DNA sequence: TGCGCCAGCACATCCGACGGCCCTAATGAAAAACTGTTTTTT.

For this clonotype: A clone one base away is much larger, so this may be a read error. CDR3 residues: CSASRRMRPEALF. In DNA, the CDR3 is TGCAGTGCTAGTCGCAGAATGCGCCCTGAAGCTTTGTTT. The gene calls are TRBV20-1 and TRBJ1-1, with D unresolved. There are 13 residues in the CDR3. CDR1 is DFQATT, CDR2 SNEGSKA, per germline (reference sequence).

The CDR3 is CSARRSRGGRIYEQYF. For the CDR3, the DNA is TGCAGTGCTAGACGATCAAGGGGAGGGCGGATTTACGAGCAGTACTTC. The V gene is TRBV20-1, the J gene TRBJ2-7; the match to TRBD2 covers 7 bases. The V gene's germline CDR1 is DFQATT and CDR2 SNEGSKA (reference sequence). The CDR3 is 16 amino acids. J was trimmed by 4 bases and V by 2 bases; bases with no gene match: 14.

This clonotype was found many times. The rearrangement joins TRBV10-3 to TRBJ1-2; D is unresolved. The CDR3 is 11 residues long. Trimming shortened V by 5 bases and J by 4 bases, and 5 bases separated the two germline ends. CDR1 is ENHRY, CDR2 SYGVKD, per germline. The CDR3 region has the DNA TGTGCCATCAGTACAGTCTATGGCTACACCTTC. It specifies CAISTVYGYTF.

Only a few counts were recorded for this clonotype. The V call is TRBV20-1, the J call TRBJ1-2, with 7 bases that match TRBD1. With 5 bases clipped from V and 2 bases from J, the junction kept 14 bases outside the gene matches. The CDR3 is 16 residues long. Germline V gene sequence: CDR1 DFQATT, CDR2 SNEGSKA (reference sequence). The CDR3 DNA sequence: TGCAGTGCTGCTGCCCTCCGGGACAGAGTCAACTATGGCTACACCTTC. Translating gives CSAAALRDRVNYGYTF.

This clonotype has ten or more counts. V and J are TRBV5-1 and TRBJ2-3; a weak D match, TRBD2 (6 bases). This CDR3 comprises 17 residues. Per the germline V gene, CDR1 is SGHRS and CDR2 is YFSETQ. V dropped 4 bases and J dropped 6 bases, with 24 bases sitting between them. The CDR3 region has the DNA TGCGCCAGCAGCCTGGCCGGAGTGAGTAGCGGAAGGGATACGCAGTATTTT. Protein sequence: CASSLAGVSSGRDTQYF.

In this sample, this clonotype turned up many times. A read error may produce the germline difference seen at one junction end. This chain uses TRBV5-1 with TRBJ1-1; the match to TRBD1 covers 9 bases. CDR1 SGHRS and CDR2 YFSETQ come from the germline V gene. This CDR3 spans 18 amino acids. CDR3 sequence reads: CASSRGMGTGGAGTEVFF. CDR3 nucleotides: TGCGCCAGCAGCCGAGGAATGGGCACAGGGGGCGCCGGAACTGAAGTTTTCTTT. Drawing the rest from reference TRBV5-1 and TRBJ1-1, the complete variable domain is KAGVTQTPRYLIKTRGQQVTLSCSPISGHRSVSWYQQTPGQGLQFLFEYFSETQRNKGNFPGRFSGRQFSNSRSEMNVSTLELGDSALYLCASSRGMGTGGAGTEVFFGQGTRLTVV.

V usage is TRBV25-1 and J usage is TRBJ1-2; TRBD1 might be the D (5 bases). The CDR3 totals 18 residues. Germline V gene data show CDR1 as MGHDK and CDR2 as SYGVNS. V lost 3 bases to trimming and J lost 4 bases, with 24 bases between them. The CDR3 bases are TGTGCCAGCAGTGATGTCCTACCTGGGACGGTTGGAGGCTATGGCTACACCTTC. Translation: CASSDVLPGTVGGYGYTF.

In its sample, this clonotype was seen many times. This chain uses TRBV20-1 with TRBJ2-3; D gene ambiguous. V gave up 1 base and J gave up 6 bases, with 14 bases separating them. Germline V lookup: CDR1 DFQATT, CDR2 SNEGSKA (reference sequence). The CDR3 runs 14 residues. In DNA form, the CDR3 reads TGCAGTGCTAGAGGGCGCCGCTCCGAGGATACGCAGTATTTT. It yields the protein CSARGRRSEDTQYF.

This clonotype occurred many times. The rearrangement uses TRBV27 and TRBJ2-7, with 7 bases fitting TRBD1. The V and J ends lost 4 bases and 3 bases, in that order; junction bases with no gene match: 6. This CDR3 contains 14 residues. The V gene's germline CDR1 is MNHEY and CDR2 SMNVEV (reference sequence). The CDR3 reads CASSSRQGVYEQYF. For the CDR3, the DNA is TGTGCCAGCAGTTCTCGACAGGGAGTCTACGAGCAGTACTTC.